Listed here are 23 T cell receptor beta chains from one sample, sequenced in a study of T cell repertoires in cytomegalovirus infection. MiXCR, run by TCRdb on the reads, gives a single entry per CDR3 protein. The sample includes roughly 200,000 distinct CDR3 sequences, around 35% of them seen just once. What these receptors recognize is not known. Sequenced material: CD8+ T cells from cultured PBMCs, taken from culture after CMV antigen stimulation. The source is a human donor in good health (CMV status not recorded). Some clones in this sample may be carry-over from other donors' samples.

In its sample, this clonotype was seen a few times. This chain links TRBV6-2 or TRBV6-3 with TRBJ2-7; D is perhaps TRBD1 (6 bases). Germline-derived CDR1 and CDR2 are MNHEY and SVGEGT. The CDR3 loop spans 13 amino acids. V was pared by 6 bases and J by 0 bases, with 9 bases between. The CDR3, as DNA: TGTGCCAGCAGGGACAGTTACTCCTACGAGCAGTACTTC. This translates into CASRDSYSYEQYF.

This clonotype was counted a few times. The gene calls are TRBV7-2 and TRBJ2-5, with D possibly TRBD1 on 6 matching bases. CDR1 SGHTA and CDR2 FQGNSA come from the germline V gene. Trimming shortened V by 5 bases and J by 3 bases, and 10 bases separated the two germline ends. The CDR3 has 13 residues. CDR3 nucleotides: TGTGCCAGCAGCCGAGGGGGTGAAGAGACCCAGTACTTC. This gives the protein CASSRGGEETQYF.

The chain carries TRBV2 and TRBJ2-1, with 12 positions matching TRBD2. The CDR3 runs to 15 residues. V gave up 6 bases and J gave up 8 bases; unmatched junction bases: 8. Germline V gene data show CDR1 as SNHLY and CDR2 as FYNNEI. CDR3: CASSPSGRARDEQFF. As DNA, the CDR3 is TGTGCCAGCAGCCCTAGCGGGAGGGCCCGCGATGAGCAGTTCTTC.

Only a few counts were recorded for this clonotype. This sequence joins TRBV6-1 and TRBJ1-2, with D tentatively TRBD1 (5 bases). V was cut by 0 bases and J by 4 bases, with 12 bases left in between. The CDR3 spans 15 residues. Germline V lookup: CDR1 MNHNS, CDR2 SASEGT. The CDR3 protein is CASSEAGTAIYGYTF. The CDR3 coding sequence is TGTGCCAGCAGTGAAGCAGGGACGGCCATCTATGGCTACACCTTC.

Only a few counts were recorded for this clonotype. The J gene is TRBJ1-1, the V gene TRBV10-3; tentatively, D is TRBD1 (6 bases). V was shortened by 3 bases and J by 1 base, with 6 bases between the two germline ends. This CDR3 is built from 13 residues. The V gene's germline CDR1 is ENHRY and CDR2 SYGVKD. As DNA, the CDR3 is TGTGCCATCAGTGAAGGGGGGAACACTGAAGCTTTCTTT. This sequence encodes CAISEGGNTEAFF.

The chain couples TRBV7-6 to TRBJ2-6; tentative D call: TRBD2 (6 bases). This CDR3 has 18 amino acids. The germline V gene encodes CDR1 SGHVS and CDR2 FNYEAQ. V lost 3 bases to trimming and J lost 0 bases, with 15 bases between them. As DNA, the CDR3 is TGTGCCAGCAGCTTCCGGGAGCCGTACCGCTCTGGGGCCAACGTCCTGACTTTC. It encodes CASSFREPYRSGANVLTF. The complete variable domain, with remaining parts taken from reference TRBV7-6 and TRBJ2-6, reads GAGVSQSPRYKVTKRGQDVALRCDPISGHVSLYWYRQALGQGPEFLTYFNYEAQQDKSGLPNDRFSAERPEGSISTLTIQRTEQRDSAMYRCASSFREPYRSGANVLTFGAGSRLTVL.

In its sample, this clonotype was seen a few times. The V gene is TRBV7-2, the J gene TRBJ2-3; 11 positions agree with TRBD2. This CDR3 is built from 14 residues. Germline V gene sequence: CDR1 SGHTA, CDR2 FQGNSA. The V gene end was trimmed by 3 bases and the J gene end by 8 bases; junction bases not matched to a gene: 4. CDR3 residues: CASSFSGLAATQYF. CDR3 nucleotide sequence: TGTGCCAGCAGCTTCTCGGGACTAGCGGCTACGCAGTATTTT. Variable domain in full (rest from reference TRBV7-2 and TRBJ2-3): GAGVSQSPSNKVTEKGKDVELRCDPISGHTALYWYRQSLGQGLEFLIYFQGNSAPDKSGLPSDRFSAERTGGSVSTLTIQRTQQEDSAVYLCASSFSGLAATQYFGPGTRLTVL.

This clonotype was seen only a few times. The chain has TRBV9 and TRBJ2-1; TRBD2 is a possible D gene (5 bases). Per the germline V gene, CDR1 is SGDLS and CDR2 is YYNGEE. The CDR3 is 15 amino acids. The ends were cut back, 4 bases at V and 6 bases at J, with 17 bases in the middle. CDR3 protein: CASSPTRARGNEQFF. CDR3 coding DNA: TGTGCCAGCAGCCCCACCCGGGCCCGGGGCAATGAGCAGTTCTTC.

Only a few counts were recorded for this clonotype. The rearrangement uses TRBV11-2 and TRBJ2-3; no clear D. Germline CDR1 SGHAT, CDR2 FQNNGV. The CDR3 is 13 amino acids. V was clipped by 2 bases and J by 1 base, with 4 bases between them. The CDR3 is CASSLPRTDTQYF. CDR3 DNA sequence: TGTGCCAGCAGCTTACCACGCACAGATACGCAGTATTTT.

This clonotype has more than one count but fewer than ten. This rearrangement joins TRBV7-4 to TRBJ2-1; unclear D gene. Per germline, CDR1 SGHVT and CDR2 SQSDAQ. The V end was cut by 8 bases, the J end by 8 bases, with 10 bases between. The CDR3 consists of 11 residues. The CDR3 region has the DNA TGTGCCAGCGAAAAACTCGATGAGCAGTTCTTC. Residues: CASEKLDEQFF.

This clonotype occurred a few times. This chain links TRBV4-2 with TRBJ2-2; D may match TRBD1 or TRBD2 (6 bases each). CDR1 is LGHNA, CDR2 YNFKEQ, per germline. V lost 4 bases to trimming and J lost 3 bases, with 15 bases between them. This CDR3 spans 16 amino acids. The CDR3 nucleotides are TGTGCCAGCAGCCCCTGGAGGGGGTCGGACACCGGGGAGCTGTTTTTT. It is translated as CASSPWRGSDTGELFF.

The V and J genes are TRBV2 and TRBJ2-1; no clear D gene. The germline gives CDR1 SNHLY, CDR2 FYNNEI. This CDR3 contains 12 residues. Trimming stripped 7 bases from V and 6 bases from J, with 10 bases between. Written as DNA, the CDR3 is TGTGCCAGCAAAGGCGACATCAATGAGCAGTTCTTC. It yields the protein CASKGDINEQFF.

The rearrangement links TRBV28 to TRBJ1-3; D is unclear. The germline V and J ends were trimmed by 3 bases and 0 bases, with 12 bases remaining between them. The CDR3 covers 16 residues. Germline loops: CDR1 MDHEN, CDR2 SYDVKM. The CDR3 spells CASSLRRYPSGNTIYF. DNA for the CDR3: TGTGCCAGCAGTTTGAGACGGTACCCCTCTGGAAACACCATATATTTT.

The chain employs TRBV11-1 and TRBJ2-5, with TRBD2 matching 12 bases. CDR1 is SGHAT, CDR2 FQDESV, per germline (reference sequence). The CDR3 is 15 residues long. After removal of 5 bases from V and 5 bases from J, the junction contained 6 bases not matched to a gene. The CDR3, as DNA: TGTGCCAGCAGCCCAGGACTAGCGGGAACGGAGACCCAGTACTTC. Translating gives CASSPGLAGTETQYF.

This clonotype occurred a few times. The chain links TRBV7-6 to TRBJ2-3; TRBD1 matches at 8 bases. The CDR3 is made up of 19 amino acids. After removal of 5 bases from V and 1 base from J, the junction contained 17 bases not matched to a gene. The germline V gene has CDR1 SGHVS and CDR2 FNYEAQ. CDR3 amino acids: CASSTLGQGSAGGTDTQYF. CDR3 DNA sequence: TGTGCCAGCAGCACCCTCGGACAGGGATCCGCCGGGGGCACAGATACGCAGTATTTT. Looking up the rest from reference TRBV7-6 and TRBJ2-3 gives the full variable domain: GAGVSQSPRYKVTKRGQDVALRCDPISGHVSLYWYRQALGQGPEFLTYFNYEAQQDKSGLPNDRFSAERPEGSISTLTIQRTEQRDSAMYRCASSTLGQGSAGGTDTQYFGPGTRLTVL.

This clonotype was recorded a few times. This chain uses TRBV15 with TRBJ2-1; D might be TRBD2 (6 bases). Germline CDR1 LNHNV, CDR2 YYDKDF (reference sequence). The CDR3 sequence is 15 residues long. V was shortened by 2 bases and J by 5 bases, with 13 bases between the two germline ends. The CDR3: CATSRRDSENNEQFF. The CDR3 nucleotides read TGTGCCACCAGCAGACGGGACTCCGAAAACAATGAGCAGTTCTTC.

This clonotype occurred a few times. The CDR3 is CASSSTGGIIYEQYF. CDR3 in DNA: TGTGCCAGCAGTTCGACAGGGGGAATTATCTACGAGCAGTACTTC. This rearrangement joins TRBV12-3 or TRBV12-4 to TRBJ2-7; 9 bases line up with TRBD1. V dropped 4 bases and J dropped 3; count of bases not matched to a gene: 7. The CDR3 runs to 15 residues.

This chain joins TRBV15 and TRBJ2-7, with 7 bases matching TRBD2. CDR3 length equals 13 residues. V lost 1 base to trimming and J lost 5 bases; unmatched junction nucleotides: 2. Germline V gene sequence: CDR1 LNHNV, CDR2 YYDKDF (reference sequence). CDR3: CATSRGAGDEQYF. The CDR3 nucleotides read TGTGCCACCAGCAGAGGTGCGGGGGACGAGCAGTACTTC.

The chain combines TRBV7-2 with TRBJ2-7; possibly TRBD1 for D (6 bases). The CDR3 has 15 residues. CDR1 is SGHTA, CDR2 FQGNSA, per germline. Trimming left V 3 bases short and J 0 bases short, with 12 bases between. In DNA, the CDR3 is TGTGCCAGCAGCTTCCGGGACATGACCTCCTACGAGCAGTACTTC. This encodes CASSFRDMTSYEQYF.

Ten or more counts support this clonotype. The CDR3 DNA reads as TGTGCTAGTGGTTTGTACGGTTCTGGAAACACCATATATTTT. This sequence encodes CASGLYGSGNTIYF. This chain connects TRBV12-5 to TRBJ1-3; D is unresolved. Germline lookup yields CDR1 LGHNT and CDR2 FRNRAP. This CDR3 is 14 amino acids long. Trimming took 2 bases from V and 1 from J, leaving 6 bases between them.

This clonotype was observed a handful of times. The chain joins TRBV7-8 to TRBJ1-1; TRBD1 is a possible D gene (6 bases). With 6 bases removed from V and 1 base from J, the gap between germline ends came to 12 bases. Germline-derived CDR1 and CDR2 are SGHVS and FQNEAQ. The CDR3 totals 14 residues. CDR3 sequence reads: CASRGGAWNTEAFF. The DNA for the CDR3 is TGTGCCAGCAGAGGGGGGGCATGGAACACTGAAGCTTTCTTT.

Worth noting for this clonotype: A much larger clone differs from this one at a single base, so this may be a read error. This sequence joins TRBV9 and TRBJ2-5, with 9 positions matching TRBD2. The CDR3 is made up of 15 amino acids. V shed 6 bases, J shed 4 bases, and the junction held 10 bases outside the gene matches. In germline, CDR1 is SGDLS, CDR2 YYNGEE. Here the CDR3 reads CASNPGGRASETQYF. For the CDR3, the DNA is TGTGCCAGCAACCCTGGCGGGAGGGCCTCAGAGACCCAGTACTTC.

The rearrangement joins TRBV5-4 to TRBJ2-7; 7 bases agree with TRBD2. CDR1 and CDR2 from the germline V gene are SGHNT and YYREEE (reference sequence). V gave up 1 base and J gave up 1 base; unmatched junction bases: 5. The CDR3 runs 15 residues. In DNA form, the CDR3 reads TGTGCCAGCAGCTTGTGGGGGGGTCTATCCTACGAGCAGTACTTC. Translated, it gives CASSLWGGLSYEQYF.